Listed below are T cell receptor beta chains from one sample, sequenced in a study of cytomegalovirus exposure and HLA in healthy donors. Repertoires were generated with immunoSEQ multiplex PCR, while TCRdb's copy carries only in-frame clones and drops some. Counted here are roughly 150,000 clones, about 80% occurring once; the ten biggest clones make up about 4.5%. The sequenced material came from PBMCs. Receptor source: a man aged 25 to 40 in good health. The CDR3 runs from the conserved cysteine through the conserved F or W. The order of the fields is V gene, D gene, J gene, clone size, CDR3 protein, CDR3 DNA. A D gene is named only where the DNA matches it firmly. Not all rows give a size; the values are once, few, many and, for expanded clones, a class.

>TRBV18|TRBD2|TRBJ2-3|NA
CASSPPASGRASAQYF
TGTGCCAGCTCACCACCGGCTAGCGGGAGGGCCTCGGCGCAGTATTTT
>TRBV10-3|TRBD2|TRBJ2-5|NA
CAISESSRASGSQETQYF
TGTGCCATCAGTGAGTCGAGTCGGGCTAGCGGGAGTCAAGAGACCCAGTACTTC
>TRBV7-9|NA|TRBJ2-2|NA
CSSSLVLNTGELFF
TGTTCCAGCAGCTTAGTACTGAACACCGGGGAGCTGTTTTTT
>TRBV28|TRBD1|TRBJ2-7|NA
CASCGTGVHEQYF
TGTGCCAGCTGCGGGACAGGGGTCCACGAGCAGTACTTC
>TRBV27|NA|TRBJ2-5|NA
CASSPFGVQETQYF
TGTGCCAGCAGTCCGTTCGGGGTCCAAGAGACCCAGTACTTC
>TRBV19|NA|TRBJ1-1|few
CASSGTRNTEAFF
TGTGCCAGTAGCGGGACACGGAACACTGAAGCTTTCTTT
>TRBV2|NA|TRBJ2-7|NA
CASSEARGGSYEQYF
TGTGCCAGCAGTGAAGCGCGGGGTGGCTCCTACGAGCAGTACTTC
>TRBV28|NA|TRBJ1-2|NA
CASSSAGTNYGYTF
TGTGCCAGCAGTTCCGCGGGCACTAACTATGGCTACACCTTC
>TRBV27|TRBD1|TRBJ2-2|NA
CASSPRTGVNTGELFF
TGTGCCAGCAGTCCGCGGACAGGTGTGAACACCGGGGAGCTGTTTTTT
>TRBV21-1|NA|TRBJ1-2|few
CASVSSVGGYTF
TGTGCCAGCGTTTCAAGCGTGGGTGGCTACACCTTC
>TRBV25-1|NA|TRBJ2-3|NA
CASSESMFTDTQYF
TGTGCCAGCAGTGAATCCATGTTCACAGATACGCAGTATTTT
>TRBV7-8|NA|TRBJ2-3|few
CASSSGWGGAAPTDTQYF
TGTGCCAGCAGCTCCGGATGGGGTGGGGCGGCACCCACAGATACGCAGTATTTT
>TRBV5-6|NA|TRBJ2-7|NA
CASSGYLLAGRDEQYF
TGTGCCAGCAGCGGCTACCTCCTGGCCGGGAGAGACGAGCAGTACTTC
>TRBV30|NA|TRBJ1-2|NA
CAWKGRGNYGYTF
TGTGCCTGGAAGGGCAGGGGAAACTATGGCTACACCTTC
>TRBV29-1|TRBD2|TRBJ2-3|NA
CSARTGLAGEADTQYF
TGCAGCGCCCGAACGGGACTAGCGGGAGAGGCAGATACGCAGTATTTT
>TRBV7-2|NA|TRBJ1-5|few
CASSLSPLAGNQPQHF
TGTGCCAGCAGCTTAAGTCCCCTTGCGGGTAATCAGCCCCAGCATTTT
>TRBV6-5|TRBD1|TRBJ2-3|many
CASSYTDRANTQYF
TGTGCCAGCAGTTACACGGACAGGGCGAATACGCAGTATTTT
>TRBV19|NA|TRBJ2-2|NA
CASSSSGDPGELFF
TGTGCCAGTAGTTCCTCAGGGGATCCCGGGGAGCTGTTTTTT
>TRBV28|NA|TRBJ1-3|NA
CASSFPNSGNTIYF
TGTGCCAGCAGTTTTCCCAACTCTGGAAACACCATATATTTT
>TRBV19|TRBD2|TRBJ2-7|NA
CASSIALGGRVSYEQYF
TGTGCCAGTAGTATAGCCCTGGGCGGGAGGGTCTCCTACGAGCAGTACTTC
>TRBV6-5|TRBD2|TRBJ2-5|NA
CASSYSIGGRRETQYF
TGTGCCAGCAGTTACTCGATCGGCGGGAGACGAGAGACCCAGTACTTC
>TRBV5-4|TRBD1|TRBJ1-4|few
CASSLGPPGQGFEKLFF
TGTGCCAGCAGCTTGGGTCCCCCGGGACAGGGGTTTGAAAAACTGTTTTTT
>TRBV6-1|NA|TRBJ2-1|NA
CASSASGEPYNEQFF
TGTGCCAGCAGTGCGTCGGGAGAGCCCTACAATGAGCAGTTCTTC
>TRBV5-1|TRBD1|TRBJ1-2|NA
CASSKYGTGDGYTF
TGCGCCAGCAGCAAATATGGGACAGGGGATGGCTACACCTTC